This T cell receptor beta chain appears in the sequencing data of a study of shared clonotypes between healthy human individuals. Overall study context: Samples came from a couple of female and a few male donors aged 18 to 49. Study-wide findings and caveats: A generally larger estimated richness was seen in naive subsets than in memory subsets.

CD45RO-negative cells were positively selected for CCR7, leaving out terminally differentiated effector memory CD45RA+ cells. V dropped 4 bases and J dropped 4 bases, with 6 bases sitting between them. Per germline, CDR1 SGHRS and CDR2 YFSETQ. The CDR3 has 11 amino acids. Several immunoSEQ plates held equal portions of the genomic DNA taken from each subset. Only in-frame clones appear in the TCRdb table, and some are missing; sequencing was by immunoSEQ multiplex PCR. The sample comprises around 2.1 million clones, approximately 94% of which are singletons, and under 2% rests with the top ten. Regarding this clone: Antigen unknown. Different DNA sequences within this sample yield the same CDR3.

The chain carries TRBV5-1 and TRBJ2-7; D ambiguous. This TCR derives from a man in his late teens or twenties in good health. Some clones in this sample may be carry-over from other donors' samples. The sequencing sample was made of naive CD8+ T cells from PBMCs. The CDR3 sequence is CASSLGYEQYF. DNA of the CDR3: TGCGCCAGCAGCCTCGGGTACGAGCAGTACTTC.